The 27 T cell receptor beta chains presented below share a single source sample, sequenced in a study of regulatory T cells in long-lasting Graves disease. Time point indicated: newly diagnosed GD, antithyroid drugs for less than 3 months. PBMCs provided the RNA from which the TCR library was made. Arm-PCR of CDR3 regions and iRepertoire HTBI primers were the basis on which TCR beta libraries were built. TCRdb processed the multiplex PCR reads anew with MiXCR; each CDR3 protein has one entry. The table shows 620,000 or so distinct CDR3 sequences, with roughly 15% occurring only once. Another study also made use of these data, one on T cells in Graves' hyperthyroidism and ophthalmopathy.

Sequences were derived from peripheral blood mononuclear cells (PBMCs), sampled at new diagnosis, from a patient treated with antithyroid drugs. Source of these receptors: a woman under 40 with Graves disease.

This clonotype came up many times. The chain couples TRBV7-9 to TRBJ2-7; perhaps TRBD2 as D (5 bases). The CDR3 length is 15 residues. Germline CDR1 reads SEHNR; CDR2 reads FQNEAQ (reference sequence). Trimming removed 1 base from V and 3 bases from J, with 13 bases in between. The DNA for the CDR3 is TGTGCCAGCAGCTTAGTAGGAGGAAAGATCTACGAGCAGTACTTC. It codes for CASSLVGGKIYEQYF.

At least ten counts were recorded for this clonotype. J is TRBJ2-7 and V is TRBV2; D might be TRBD1 (5 bases). Trimming pared 5 bases from V and 2 bases from J, leaving 10 bases between. Germline lookup yields CDR1 SNHLY and CDR2 FYNNEI. The CDR3 runs to 13 residues. The CDR3 DNA sequence: TGTGCCAGCAGTCTCGACAGTCCCTACGAGCAGTACTTC. It codes for CASSLDSPYEQYF.

This clonotype was seen more than once but under ten times. The chain links TRBV18 to TRBJ2-7, with 8 bases matching TRBD1. J gave up 1 base and V 3 bases, and 8 bases lay outside the gene matches. The CDR3 has 16 amino acids. Looked up from germline, CDR1 is KGHSH and CDR2 is LQKENI. The CDR3, as DNA: TGTGCCAGCTCACCGCGATTACAGGGGGATTCCTACGAGCAGTACTTC. Protein product: CASSPRLQGDSYEQYF.

This clonotype was seen repeatedly, ten times or more. This chain links TRBV29-1 with TRBJ1-1; the D is unclear. CDR1 and CDR2 from the germline V gene are SQVTM and ANQGSEA. This CDR3 spans 13 amino acids. The V gene lost 4 bases and the J gene lost 0 bases, with 9 bases spanning the gap. CDR3 sequence: CSVVRQLNTEAFF. CDR3 DNA sequence: TGCAGCGTTGTTCGGCAGTTGAACACTGAAGCTTTCTTT.

This clonotype was seen repeatedly, ten times or more. The V call is TRBV5-1, the J call TRBJ2-7; 9 bases are shared with TRBD1. Unmatched junction bases numbered 7, after V lost 3 bases and J lost 6 bases. This CDR3 spans 14 amino acids. The germline V gene encodes CDR1 SGHRS and CDR2 YFSETQ. In DNA form, the CDR3 reads TGCGCCAGCAGCTCCTACGGACAGGGGTTCGAGCAGTACTTC. This codes for CASSSYGQGFEQYF.

This clonotype showed up just a few times. This rearrangement joins TRBV7-9 to TRBJ1-2; 8 bases match TRBD1. The CDR3 contains 15 residues. CDR1 and CDR2 (germline): SEHNR, FQNEAQ (reference sequence). Germline trimming cut 2 bases from V and 8 bases from J; bases unmatched to any gene: 10. The CDR3 sequence: CASSLLRQGKGGYTF. The CDR3 DNA follows: TGTGCCAGCAGCTTATTGAGACAGGGGAAGGGGGGCTACACCTTC. Filled out from reference TRBV7-9 and TRBJ1-2, the complete variable domain reads DTGVSQNPRHKITKRGQNVTFRCDPISEHNRLYWYRQTLGQGPEFLTYFQNEAQLEKSRLLSDRFSAERPKGSFSTLEIQRTEQGDSAMYLCASSLLRQGKGGYTFGSGTRLTVV.

CDR3 nucleotides: TGTGCCAGCAGTTGGGACAGATCTAATGAAAAACTGTTTTTT. Translating gives CASSWDRSNEKLFF. The chain joins TRBV6-5 to TRBJ1-4; 7 bases align to TRBD1. V dropped 4 bases and J dropped 3; count of bases not matched to a gene: 2. Germline values: CDR1 MNHEY, CDR2 SVGAGI. The CDR3 totals 14 residues.

V is TRBV5-6 and J is TRBJ1-2, with D hard to call. Looked up from germline, CDR1 is SGHDT and CDR2 is YYEEEE. V lost 3 bases, J lost 13 bases, and 16 bases lay in between. The CDR3 is 12 residues long. CDR3 nucleotides: TGTGCCAGCAGCTCCGGACCGTTTTTAAGCACCTTC. Amino acid sequence: CASSSGPFLSTF.

A few counts support this clonotype. The chain couples TRBV11-2 to TRBJ2-1, with TRBD2 matching over 10 bases. CDR3 length: 16 residues. CDR1 and CDR2 (germline): SGHAT, FQNNGV. Trimming took 2 bases from V and 9 from J; bases not matched to a gene: 10. For the CDR3, the DNA is TGTGCCAGCAGCTTACACCCTAGCGGGAGTGGTGTTGAGCAGTTCTTC. This encodes CASSLHPSGSGVEQFF.

This clonotype was recorded many times. The chain employs TRBV18 and TRBJ1-6; the D gene is possibly TRBD1 (5 bases). The CDR3 is 14 residues long. Germline V lookup: CDR1 KGHSH, CDR2 LQKENI. Trimming stripped 3 bases from V and 7 bases from J, with 10 bases between. The DNA for the CDR3 is TGTGCCAGCTCACCGTCGGGGCTCAATTCACCCCTCCACTTT. Its translation is CASSPSGLNSPLHF.

This clonotype was recorded many times. The V and J genes are TRBV7-8 and TRBJ1-6, with 8 nucleotides matching TRBD1. V shed 4 bases, J shed 14 bases, and the junction held 7 bases outside the gene matches. CDR3 length equals 13 residues. Germline V lookup: CDR1 SGHVS, CDR2 FQNEAQ. The CDR3 loop reads CASSSTGGSALHF. The CDR3, as DNA: TGTGCCAGCAGCTCCACAGGGGGTAGCGCCCTCCACTTT.

The chain is built from TRBV20-1 and TRBJ1-4, with D uncertain. This CDR3 has 12 amino acids. Germline loops: CDR1 DFQATT, CDR2 SNEGSKA (reference sequence). The V end was cut by 2 bases, the J end by 4 bases, with 5 bases between. The CDR3: CSARSVNEKLFF. DNA of the CDR3: TGCAGTGCTAGAAGCGTTAATGAAAAACTGTTTTTT.

This clonotype was recorded many times. This chain joins TRBV27 and TRBJ1-1, with 9 bases that match TRBD1. J lost 5 bases, V lost 4 bases, and 8 bases had no gene match. The CDR3 contains 15 residues. Germline V gives CDR1 MNHEY, CDR2 SMNVEV (reference sequence). The CDR3 here is CASSYTRQGGTEAFF. The CDR3 DNA sequence: TGTGCCAGCAGTTACACCAGACAGGGGGGGACTGAAGCTTTCTTT.

This rearrangement joins TRBV6-2 or TRBV6-3 to TRBJ2-1, with D possibly being TRBD2 (5 bases). V lost 7 bases and J lost 7, with 17 bases in between. The CDR3 loop spans 14 amino acids. Germline V gene lookup returns CDR1 MNHEY and CDR2 SVGEGT. The CDR3 DNA is TGTGCCAGCAAAGCAGAGGCGTGGACTAATGAGCAGTTCTTC. Encoded protein: CASKAEAWTNEQFF.

The CDR3 DNA follows: TGCGCCAGCAGCACGGGACTAATCGAGGGACCCCAGCATTTT. Translation: CASSTGLIEGPQHF. V is TRBV5-1 and J is TRBJ1-5; tentatively, D is TRBD1 (5 bases). The germline V gene encodes CDR1 SGHRS and CDR2 YFSETQ. The ends were cut back, 4 bases at V and 10 bases at J, with 18 bases in the middle. There are 14 residues in the CDR3.

This clonotype was counted many times. The rearrangement joins TRBV12-3 or TRBV12-4 to TRBJ2-1, with D possibly being TRBD1 or TRBD2 (5 bases each). Trimming cost V 5 bases and J 9 bases, with 20 bases left between them. The CDR3 length is 15 residues. CDR3 sequence (DNA): TGTGCCAGCAGTGTGGACACCCTAAAGAGGGTTGAGCAGTTCTTC. Translating it yields CASSVDTLKRVEQFF.

This clonotype has only a few counts. V usage is TRBV14 and J usage is TRBJ2-7, with D maybe TRBD1 (8 bases). V lost 2 bases and J 13 bases, leaving 12 bases between the germline ends. Germline CDR1 reads SGHDN; CDR2 reads FVKESK. This CDR3 has 11 amino acids. The CDR3 reads CASSQSGTGYF. In DNA form, the CDR3 reads TGTGCCAGCAGCCAAAGCGGGACAGGATACTTC. Variable domain in full (rest from reference TRBV14 and TRBJ2-7): EAGVTQFPSHSVIEKGQTVTLRCDPISGHDNLYWYRRVMGKEIKFLLHFVKESKQDESGMPNNRFLAERTGGTYSTLKVQPAELEDSGVYFCASSQSGTGYFGPGTRLTVT.

The chain couples TRBV19 to TRBJ2-2, with 12 bases fitting TRBD1. Trimming removed 3 bases from V and 7 bases from J; junction bases left unmatched: 6. Germline V gene data show CDR1 as LNHDA and CDR2 as SQIVND (reference sequence). There are 16 residues in the CDR3. DNA of the CDR3: TGTGCCAGTAGTATTGGGACAGGGGGCTCTATCGGGGAGCTGTTTTTT. Amino acids: CASSIGTGGSIGELFF.

The chain combines TRBV5-6 with TRBJ2-7, with TRBD1 identical over 12 bases. CDR1 is SGHDT and CDR2 is YYEEEE in the germline V gene. This CDR3 has 15 residues. The V gene end was trimmed by 3 bases and the J gene end by 4 bases; junction bases not matched to a gene: 5. CDR3 sequence: CASSWDRGLAYEQYF. The CDR3 coding sequence is TGTGCCAGCAGCTGGGACAGGGGGCTCGCTTACGAGCAGTACTTC. The variable domain in full, completed from reference TRBV5-6 and TRBJ2-7, reads DAGVTQSPTHLIKTRGQQVTLRCSPKSGHDTVSWYQQALGQGPQFIFQYYEEEERQRGNFPDRFSGHQFPNYSSELNVNALLLGDSALYLCASSWDRGLAYEQYFGPGTRLTVT.

The gene calls are TRBV5-1 and TRBJ1-1, with TRBD1 as a possible D gene (6 bases). Looked up from germline, CDR1 is SGHRS and CDR2 is YFSETQ. This CDR3 has 16 amino acids. The germline V and J ends were trimmed by 3 bases and 1 base, with 16 bases remaining between them. This chain's CDR3 is CASSSGDNRGNTEAFF. The CDR3 nucleotides are TGCGCCAGCAGCTCGGGGGACAACCGGGGGAACACTGAAGCTTTCTTT. Using reference TRBV5-1 and TRBJ1-1 for the parts outside the CDR3, the full variable domain is KAGVTQTPRYLIKTRGQQVTLSCSPISGHRSVSWYQQTPGQGLQFLFEYFSETQRNKGNFPGRFSGRQFSNSRSEMNVSTLELGDSALYLCASSSGDNRGNTEAFFGQGTRLTVV.

The V gene is TRBV5-1, the J gene TRBJ2-3; D not certain. This CDR3 is built from 15 residues. Germline values: CDR1 SGHRS, CDR2 YFSETQ. Trimming stripped 0 bases from V and 2 bases from J, with 10 bases between. DNA for the CDR3: TGCGCCAGCAGCTTGGCTGGCCGAATCACAGATACGCAGTATTTT. The encoded protein is CASSLAGRITDTQYF.

The chain recombines TRBV18 with TRBJ2-1; TRBD1 matches at 8 bases. The CDR3 spans 17 residues. Germline lookup yields CDR1 KGHSH and CDR2 LQKENI. After removal of 3 bases from V and 5 bases from J, the junction contained 12 bases not matched to a gene. CDR3 residues: CASSPPTGQGYDNEQFF. CDR3 nucleotides: TGTGCCAGCTCACCCCCGACCGGACAGGGTTACGACAATGAGCAGTTCTTC.

This clonotype was seen ten or more times. V gene TRBV15 combines with J gene TRBJ2-5, with D unresolved. This CDR3 has 13 residues. Trimming stripped 1 base from V and 0 bases from J, with 3 bases between. Germline loops: CDR1 LNHNV, CDR2 YYDKDF (reference sequence). CDR3 loop: CATSRAHQETQYF. CDR3 in DNA: TGTGCCACCAGCAGAGCCCACCAAGAGACCCAGTACTTC.

Many counts were recorded for this clonotype. The chain recombines TRBV6-1 with TRBJ2-7, with TRBD1 as a possible D gene (5 bases). This CDR3 spans 14 amino acids. CDR1 and CDR2 from the germline V gene are MNHNS and SASEGT. V dropped 7 bases and J dropped 3 bases, with 16 bases sitting between them. The CDR3 reads CASTLRGLGYEQYF. CDR3 in DNA: TGTGCCAGCACCTTAAGGGGATTGGGCTACGAGCAGTACTTC.

The V call is TRBV7-3, the J call TRBJ2-2; 8 positions agree with TRBD2. Germline V gene sequence: CDR1 SGHTA, CDR2 FQGTGA. J gave up 8 bases and V 4 bases, and 6 bases lay outside the gene matches. The CDR3 is 14 amino acids. This CDR3 reads CASSSAGLGGELFF. The CDR3 coding sequence is TGTGCCAGCAGCTCCGCGGGACTAGGTGGGGAGCTGTTTTTT.

This clonotype was detected many times. This sequence joins TRBV30 and TRBJ2-3; D gene uncertain. The germline V and J ends were trimmed by 0 bases and 0 bases, with 10 bases remaining between them. The CDR3 contains 15 residues. Germline V gene data show CDR1 as GTSNPN and CDR2 as SVGIG (reference sequence). CDR3 in amino acids: CAWSVGISSTDTQYF. DNA of the CDR3: TGTGCCTGGAGTGTGGGGATTTCTAGCACAGATACGCAGTATTTT.

The chain is built from TRBV7-9 and TRBJ2-3, with a possible D match to TRBD2 (6 bases). V gave up 5 bases and J gave up 0 bases, with 12 bases separating them. The CDR3 is made up of 15 amino acids. Germline loops: CDR1 SEHNR, CDR2 FQNEAQ (reference sequence). The CDR3 DNA reads TGTGCCAGCAGCCGACCCGGGGGAAGCACAGATACGCAGTATTTT. Residues: CASSRPGGSTDTQYF.